Below, one TCR beta chain is given with its context. Its antigen is not known. Germline V gene lookup returns CDR1 SGHDT and CDR2 YYEEEE. The V end was cut by 1 base, the J end by 0 bases, with 8 bases between. The CDR3 is 14 amino acids. Sequenced by immunoSEQ multiplex PCR; TCRdb stores in-frame clones only, minus some. The repertoire consists of tens of thousands of clones, with around 93% occurring once and the leading ten covering roughly 0.4%. This sample is drawn from a study of graft-versus-host responses after intestinal transplantation. Study results and caveats: Investigators detected GvH clones in recipient marrow, with some emerging earlier in ileum or blood. High graft-versus-host to host-versus-graft T cell clonal ratios marked allografts of patients with graft-donor macrochimerism.

The chain couples TRBV5-6 to TRBJ2-7; no definite D call. The starting material was unstimulated CD4+ T cells sorted from spleen or lymph node cells, obtained before transplant. The sequence was obtained from a human donor who was the organ donor for an intestinal transplant. Here the CDR3 reads CASSLTASSYEQYF. The CDR3 bases are TGTGCCAGCAGCTTGACGGCCAGCTCCTACGAGCAGTACTTC.